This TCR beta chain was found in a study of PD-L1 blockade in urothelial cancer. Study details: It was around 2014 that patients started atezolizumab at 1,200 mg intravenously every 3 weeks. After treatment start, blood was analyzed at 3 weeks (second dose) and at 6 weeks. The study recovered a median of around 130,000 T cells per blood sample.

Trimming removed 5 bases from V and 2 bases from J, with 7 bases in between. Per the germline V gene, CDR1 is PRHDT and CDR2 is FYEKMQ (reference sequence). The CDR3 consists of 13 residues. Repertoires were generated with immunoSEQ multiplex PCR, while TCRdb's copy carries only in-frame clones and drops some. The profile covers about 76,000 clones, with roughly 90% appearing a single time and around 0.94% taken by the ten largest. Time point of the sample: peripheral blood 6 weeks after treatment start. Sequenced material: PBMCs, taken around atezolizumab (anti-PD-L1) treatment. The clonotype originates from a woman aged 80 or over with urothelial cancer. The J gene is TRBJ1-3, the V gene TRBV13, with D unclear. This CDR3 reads CASSRDTGNTIYF. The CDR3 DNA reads TGTGCCAGCAGCCGCGACACTGGAAACACCATATATTTT.